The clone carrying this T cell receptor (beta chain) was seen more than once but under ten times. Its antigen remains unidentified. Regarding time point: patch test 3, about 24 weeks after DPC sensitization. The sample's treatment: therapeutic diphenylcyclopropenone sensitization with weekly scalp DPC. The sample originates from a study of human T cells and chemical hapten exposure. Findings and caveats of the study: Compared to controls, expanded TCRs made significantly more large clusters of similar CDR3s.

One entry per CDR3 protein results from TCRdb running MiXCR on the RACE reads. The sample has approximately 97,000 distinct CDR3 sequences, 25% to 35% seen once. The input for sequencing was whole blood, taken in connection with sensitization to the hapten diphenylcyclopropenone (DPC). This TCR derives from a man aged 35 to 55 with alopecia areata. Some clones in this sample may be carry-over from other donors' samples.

CDR3 sequence: CASSYSYEQYF. The CDR3 DNA is TGTGCCAGCAGTTACTCCTACGAGCAGTACTTC. This chain joins TRBV28 and TRBJ2-7; D is ambiguous. The CDR3 sequence is 11 residues long. Germline CDR1 MDHEN, CDR2 SYDVKM. The V end lost 4 bases, the J end lost 0 bases, and 1 base lay between the germline ends.